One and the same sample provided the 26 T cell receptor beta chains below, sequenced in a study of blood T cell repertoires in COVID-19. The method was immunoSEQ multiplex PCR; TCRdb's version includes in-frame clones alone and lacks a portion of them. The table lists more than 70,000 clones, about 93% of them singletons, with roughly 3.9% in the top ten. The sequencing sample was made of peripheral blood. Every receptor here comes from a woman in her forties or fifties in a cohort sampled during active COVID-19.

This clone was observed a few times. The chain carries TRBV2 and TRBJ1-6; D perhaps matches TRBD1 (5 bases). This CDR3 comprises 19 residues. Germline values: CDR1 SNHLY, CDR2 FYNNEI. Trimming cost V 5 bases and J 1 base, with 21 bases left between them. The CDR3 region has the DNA TGTGCCAGCAGTTGGGTCAGGTTGGAGGGGAGGTCCTATAATTCACCCCTCCACTTT. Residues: CASSWVRLEGRSYNSPLHF.

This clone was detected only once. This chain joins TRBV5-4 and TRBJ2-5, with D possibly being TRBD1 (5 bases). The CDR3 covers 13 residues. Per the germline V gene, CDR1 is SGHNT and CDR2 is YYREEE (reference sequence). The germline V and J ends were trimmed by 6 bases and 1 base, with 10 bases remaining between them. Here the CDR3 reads CASTPQGQETQYF. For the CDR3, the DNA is TGTGCCAGCACCCCCCAGGGCCAAGAGACCCAGTACTTC.

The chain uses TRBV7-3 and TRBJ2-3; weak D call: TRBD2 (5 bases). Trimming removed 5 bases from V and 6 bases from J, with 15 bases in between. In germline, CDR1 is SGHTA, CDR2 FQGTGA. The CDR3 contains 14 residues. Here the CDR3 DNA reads TGTGCCAGCAGCCCCGGACTCGGTGAGGATACGCAGTATTTT. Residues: CASSPGLGEDTQYF.

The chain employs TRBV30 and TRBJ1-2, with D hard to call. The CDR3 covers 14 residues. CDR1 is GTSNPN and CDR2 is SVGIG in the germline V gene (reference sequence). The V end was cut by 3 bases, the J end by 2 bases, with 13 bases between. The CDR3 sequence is CAWSGRETNYGYTF. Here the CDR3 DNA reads TGTGCCTGGAGCGGGAGGGAAACAAACTATGGCTACACCTTC.

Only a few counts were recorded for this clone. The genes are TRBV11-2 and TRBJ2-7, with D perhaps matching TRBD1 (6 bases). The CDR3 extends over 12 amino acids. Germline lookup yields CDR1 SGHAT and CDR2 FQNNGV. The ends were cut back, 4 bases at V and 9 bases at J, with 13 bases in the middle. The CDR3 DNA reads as TGTGCCAGCAGCTCCCAGGGGCAGACGCAGTACTTC. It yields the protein CASSSQGQTQYF.

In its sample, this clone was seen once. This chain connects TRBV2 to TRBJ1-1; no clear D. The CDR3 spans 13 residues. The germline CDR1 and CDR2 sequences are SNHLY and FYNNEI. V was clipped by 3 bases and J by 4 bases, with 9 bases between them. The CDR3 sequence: CASSDEEGTEAFF. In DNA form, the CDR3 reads TGTGCCAGCAGTGATGAAGAGGGCACTGAAGCTTTCTTT.

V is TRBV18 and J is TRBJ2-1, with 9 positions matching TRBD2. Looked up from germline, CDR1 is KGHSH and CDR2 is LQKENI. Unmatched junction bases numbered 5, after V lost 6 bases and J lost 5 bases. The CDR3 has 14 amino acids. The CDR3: CASSKREDHNEQFF. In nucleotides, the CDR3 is TGTGCCAGCTCTAAGCGGGAGGACCACAATGAGCAGTTCTTC.

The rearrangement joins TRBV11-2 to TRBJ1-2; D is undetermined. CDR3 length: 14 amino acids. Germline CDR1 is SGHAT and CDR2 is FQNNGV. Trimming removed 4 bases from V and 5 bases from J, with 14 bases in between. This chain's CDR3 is CASSSGGSLYGYTF. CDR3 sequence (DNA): TGTGCCAGCAGCTCAGGTGGATCTCTTTATGGCTACACCTTC.

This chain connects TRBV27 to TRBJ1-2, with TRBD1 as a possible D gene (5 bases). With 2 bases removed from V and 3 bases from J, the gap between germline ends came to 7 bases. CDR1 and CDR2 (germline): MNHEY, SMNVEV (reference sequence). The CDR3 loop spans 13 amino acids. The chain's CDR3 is CASSLKGDYGYTF. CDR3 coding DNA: TGTGCCAGCAGTTTAAAAGGGGACTATGGCTACACCTTC.

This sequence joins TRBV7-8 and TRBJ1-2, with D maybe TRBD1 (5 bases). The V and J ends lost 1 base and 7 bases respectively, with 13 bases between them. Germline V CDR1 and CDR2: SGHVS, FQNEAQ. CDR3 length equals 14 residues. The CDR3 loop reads CASSLDQGLGGYTF. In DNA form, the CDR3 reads TGTGCCAGCAGCTTAGATCAGGGCCTCGGTGGCTACACCTTC.

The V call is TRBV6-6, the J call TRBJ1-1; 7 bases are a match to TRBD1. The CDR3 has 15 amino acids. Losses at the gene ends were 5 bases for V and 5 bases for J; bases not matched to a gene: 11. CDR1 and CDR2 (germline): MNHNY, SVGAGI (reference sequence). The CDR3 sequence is CASSPPTGLRTEAFF. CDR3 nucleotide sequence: TGTGCCAGCAGTCCACCGACAGGGCTGAGGACTGAAGCTTTCTTT.

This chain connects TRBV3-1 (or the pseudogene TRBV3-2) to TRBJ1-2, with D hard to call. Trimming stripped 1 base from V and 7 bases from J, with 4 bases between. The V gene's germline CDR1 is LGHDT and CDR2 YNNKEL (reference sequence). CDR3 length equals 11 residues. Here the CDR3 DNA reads TGTGCCAGCAGCCAAGGGCCTGGCTACACCTTC. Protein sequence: CASSQGPGYTF.

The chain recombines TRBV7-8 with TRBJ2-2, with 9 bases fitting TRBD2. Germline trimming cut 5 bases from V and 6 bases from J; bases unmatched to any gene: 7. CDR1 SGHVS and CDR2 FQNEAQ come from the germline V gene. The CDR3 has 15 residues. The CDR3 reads CASSPGLALPGELFF. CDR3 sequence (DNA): TGTGCCAGCAGCCCGGGACTAGCTCTTCCCGGGGAGCTGTTTTTT.

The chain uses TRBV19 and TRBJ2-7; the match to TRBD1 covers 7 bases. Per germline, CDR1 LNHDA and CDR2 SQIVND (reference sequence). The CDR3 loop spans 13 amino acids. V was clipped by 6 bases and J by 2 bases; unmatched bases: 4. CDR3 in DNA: TGTGCCAGTAGCACGGGACAGCCCTACGAGCAGTACTTC. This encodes CASSTGQPYEQYF.

The CDR3 protein is CASSPTGIKETQYF. The CDR3 region has the DNA TGTGCCAGCTCACCAACAGGGATTAAGGAGACCCAGTACTTC. This rearrangement joins TRBV18 to TRBJ2-5; tentatively, D is TRBD1 (6 bases). V lost 2 bases to trimming and J lost 5 bases, with 12 bases between them. Germline CDR1 and CDR2: KGHSH and LQKENI. This CDR3 has 14 residues. Full variable domain (outside the CDR3, taken from reference TRBV18 and TRBJ2-5): NAGVMQNPRHLVRRRGQEARLRCSPMKGHSHVYWYRQLPEEGLKFMVYLQKENIIDESGMPKERFSAEFPKEGPSILRIQQVVRGDSAAYFCASSPTGIKETQYFGPGTRLLVL.

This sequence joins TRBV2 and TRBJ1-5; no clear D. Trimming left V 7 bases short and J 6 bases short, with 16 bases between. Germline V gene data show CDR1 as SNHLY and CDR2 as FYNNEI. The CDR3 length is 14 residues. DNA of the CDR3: TGTGCCAGCACGCTAGAGGGAAGCCTTCAGCCCCAGCATTTT. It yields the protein CASTLEGSLQPQHF.

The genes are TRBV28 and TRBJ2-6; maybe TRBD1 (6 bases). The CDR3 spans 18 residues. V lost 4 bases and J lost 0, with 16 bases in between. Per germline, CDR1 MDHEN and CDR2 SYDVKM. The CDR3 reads CASSSHRVKSSGANVLTF. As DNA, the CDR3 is TGTGCCAGCAGTTCCCACAGGGTTAAGAGCTCTGGGGCCAACGTCCTGACTTTC.

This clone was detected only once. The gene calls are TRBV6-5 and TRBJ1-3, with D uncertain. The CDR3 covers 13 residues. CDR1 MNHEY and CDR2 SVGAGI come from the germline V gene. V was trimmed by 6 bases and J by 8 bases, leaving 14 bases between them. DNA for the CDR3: TGTGCCAGCAGCCGCCTGGAGGGTGACACCATATATTTT. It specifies CASSRLEGDTIYF.

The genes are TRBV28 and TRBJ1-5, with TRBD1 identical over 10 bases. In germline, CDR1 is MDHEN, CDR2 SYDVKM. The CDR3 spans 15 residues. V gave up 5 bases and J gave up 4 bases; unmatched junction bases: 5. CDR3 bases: TGTGCCAGCAGTCCCTCGGGACAGGGGAATCAGCCCCAGCATTTT. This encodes CASSPSGQGNQPQHF.

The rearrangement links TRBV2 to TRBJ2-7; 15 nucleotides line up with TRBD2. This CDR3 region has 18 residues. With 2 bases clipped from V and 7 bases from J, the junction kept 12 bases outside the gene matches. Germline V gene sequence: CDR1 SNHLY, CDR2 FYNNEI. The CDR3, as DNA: TGTGCCAGCAGTGAATCGGGACTAGCGGGAGGAAGCCGGGAGGAGCAGTACTTC. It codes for CASSESGLAGGSREEQYF. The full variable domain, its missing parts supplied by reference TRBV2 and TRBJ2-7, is EPEVTQTPSHQVTQMGQEVILRCVPISNHLYFYWYRQILGQKVEFLVSFYNNEISEKSEIFDDQFSVERPDGSNFTLKIRSTKLEDSAMYFCASSESGLAGGSREEQYFGPGTRLTVT.

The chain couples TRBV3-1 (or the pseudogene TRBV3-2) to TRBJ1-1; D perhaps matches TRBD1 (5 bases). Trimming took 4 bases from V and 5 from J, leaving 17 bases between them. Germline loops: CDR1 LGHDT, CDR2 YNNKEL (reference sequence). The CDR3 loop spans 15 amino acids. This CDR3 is CASSPQGGLGTEAFF. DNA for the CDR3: TGTGCCAGCAGCCCGCAGGGCGGCCTTGGGACTGAAGCTTTCTTT.

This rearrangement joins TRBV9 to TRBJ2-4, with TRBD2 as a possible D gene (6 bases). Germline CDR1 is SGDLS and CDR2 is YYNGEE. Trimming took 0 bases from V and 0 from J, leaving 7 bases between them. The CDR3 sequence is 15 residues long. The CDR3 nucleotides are TGTGCCAGCAGCGTAGGGGGGGTAGCCAAAAACATTCAGTACTTC. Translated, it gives CASSVGGVAKNIQYF.

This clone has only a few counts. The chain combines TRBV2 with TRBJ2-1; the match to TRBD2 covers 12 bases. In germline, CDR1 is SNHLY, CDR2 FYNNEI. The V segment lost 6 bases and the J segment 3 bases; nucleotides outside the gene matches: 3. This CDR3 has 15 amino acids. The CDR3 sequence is CASRGLAGNYNEQFF. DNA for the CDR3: TGTGCCAGCAGAGGACTAGCGGGAAACTACAATGAGCAGTTCTTC.

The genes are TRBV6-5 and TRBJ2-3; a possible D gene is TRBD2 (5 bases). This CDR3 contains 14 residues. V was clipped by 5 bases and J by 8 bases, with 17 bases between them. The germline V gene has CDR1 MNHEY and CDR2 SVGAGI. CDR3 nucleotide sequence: TGTGCCAGCAGTCAAACCCAGAGCGGAACTACGCAGTATTTT. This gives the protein CASSQTQSGTTQYF.

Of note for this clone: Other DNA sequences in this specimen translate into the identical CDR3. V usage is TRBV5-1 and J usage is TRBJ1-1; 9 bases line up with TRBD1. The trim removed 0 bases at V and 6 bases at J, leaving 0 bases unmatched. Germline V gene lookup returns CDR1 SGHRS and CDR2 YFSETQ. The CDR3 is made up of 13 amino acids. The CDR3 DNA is TGCGCCAGCAGCTTGGGACAGGGGGCTGAAGCTTTCTTT. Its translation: CASSLGQGAEAFF.

CDR3 protein: CATRGLAETQYF. In DNA, the CDR3 is TGTGCCACTAGGGGACTAGCAGAGACCCAGTACTTC. The chain employs TRBV19 and TRBJ2-5, with 9 bases that match TRBD2. The CDR3 runs to 12 residues. Germline assignment: CDR1 LNHDA and CDR2 SQIVND (reference sequence). The J segment lost 4 bases and the V segment lost 10 bases, leaving 4 bases of the junction unmatched.